This T cell receptor beta chain derives from a study of blood T cell repertoires in COVID-19. Study information: The origin of the acute and convalescent COVID-19 samples was the United States, Italy and Spain. Sources were T cells, B-cell-depleted T cells, or PBMCs; the material itself was cDNA or gDNA.

Per the original methods: Reference gene primer amplification gave nucleated cell count estimates. Clones were read by immunoSEQ multiplex PCR, and TCRdb kept only the in-frame ones, dropping some. D and trimming come from the DNA, and the V and J calls and clone size come from that table. The data show around 150,000 clones, roughly 93% seen once. Germline CDR1 and CDR2: MNHNS and SASEGT. This CDR3 has 14 amino acids. V dropped 0 bases and J dropped 4 bases, with 7 bases sitting between them. This clone has just one count. Input material: peripheral blood. This chain links TRBV6-1 with TRBJ1-5; no clear D. This sequence was found in a woman aged 45-65 years with acute or convalescent COVID-19. DNA of the CDR3: TGTGCCAGCAGTGAAGCGGCGGGGAATCAGCCCCAGCATTTT. Amino acid sequence: CASSEAAGNQPQHF.